This passage covers 22 T cell receptor beta chains from one sample sequenced in a study of blood T cell repertoires in COVID-19. Generated by immunoSEQ multiplex PCR, the TCRdb table keeps only in-frame clones and is missing some. This sample has a few hundred thousand clones, with around nine tenths found just once. Specimen: PBMCs or T cells enriched from blood (not recorded which). These receptors were obtained from a woman aged 45-65 years who had recovered from COVID-19.

The V call is TRBV7-9, the J call TRBJ1-1; perhaps TRBD1 as D (6 bases). V was shortened by 5 bases and J by 0 bases, with 13 bases between the two germline ends. The length of the CDR3 is 15 residues. In germline, CDR1 is SEHNR, CDR2 FQNEAQ (reference sequence). CDR3 region: CASSAEQGMNTEAFF. CDR3 bases: TGTGCCAGCAGCGCGGAACAGGGAATGAACACTGAAGCTTTCTTT.

V gene TRBV29-1 combines with J gene TRBJ1-1; D not certain. The ends were cut back, 8 bases at V and 0 bases at J, with 16 bases in the middle. The V gene's germline CDR1 is SQVTM and CDR2 ANQGSEA. This CDR3 contains 14 residues. CDR3 DNA: TGCAGCTACGGTTCAGGTACCCTGAACACTGAAGCTTTCTTT. Amino acids: CSYGSGTLNTEAFF.

The V and J genes are TRBV7-6 and TRBJ2-3; 9 positions match TRBD1. Trimming took 4 bases from V and 7 from J; bases not matched to a gene: 12. The CDR3 runs to 16 residues. The germline CDR1 and CDR2 sequences are SGHVS and FNYEAQ. The chain's CDR3 is CASSSRRDRVGYTQYF. CDR3 nucleotides: TGTGCCAGCAGCTCTCGGAGGGACAGGGTCGGTTATACGCAGTATTTT.

The rearrangement uses TRBV29-1 and TRBJ1-3, with 8 bases aligning to TRBD1. The CDR3 covers 14 residues. The germline gives CDR1 SQVTM, CDR2 ANQGSEA. Losses at the gene ends were 7 bases for V and 2 bases for J; bases not matched to a gene: 7. The CDR3 loop is CSAGQGAPGNTIYF. In nucleotides, the CDR3 is TGCAGCGCTGGTCAGGGGGCGCCTGGAAACACCATATATTTT.

This chain links TRBV19 with TRBJ1-2; 8 positions agree with TRBD1. This CDR3 comprises 15 residues. V dropped 4 bases and J dropped 3; count of bases not matched to a gene: 7. In germline, CDR1 is LNHDA, CDR2 SQIVND (reference sequence). In DNA form, the CDR3 reads TGTGCCAGTAGTACCTCGGACAGGGTCCACTATGGCTACACCTTC. This codes for CASSTSDRVHYGYTF.

The chain joins TRBV18 to TRBJ1-4; the D is unclear. Per the germline V gene, CDR1 is KGHSH and CDR2 is LQKENI. This CDR3 spans 13 amino acids. The V end lost 3 bases, the J end lost 5 bases, and 7 bases lay between the germline ends. The CDR3 loop reads CASSPSVNEKLFF. The CDR3 region has the DNA TGTGCCAGCTCACCCTCCGTGAATGAAAAACTGTTTTTT.

The rearrangement joins TRBV7-2 to TRBJ2-3; TRBD2 agrees at 7 bases. Germline-derived CDR1 and CDR2 are SGHTA and FQGNSA. Trimming removed 6 bases from V and 4 bases from J; junction bases left unmatched: 7. The CDR3 length is 14 residues. DNA for the CDR3: TGTGCCAGCAGTCCGGGCGGGGGTCCAGATACGCAGTATTTT. This sequence encodes CASSPGGGPDTQYF.

The genes are TRBV6-1 and TRBJ1-2; D not resolved. The germline V and J ends were trimmed by 2 bases and 8 bases, with 12 bases remaining between them. Germline CDR1 MNHNS, CDR2 SASEGT. The CDR3 runs 13 residues. This CDR3 reads CASSETISLGYTF. CDR3 coding DNA: TGTGCCAGCAGTGAAACTATCTCCTTGGGCTACACCTTC.

V is TRBV2 and J is TRBJ1-6; 7 positions match TRBD1. The V and J ends lost 0 bases and 7 bases, in that order; junction bases with no gene match: 3. CDR3 size: 15 residues. Germline V lookup: CDR1 SNHLY, CDR2 FYNNEI. The CDR3 DNA reads as TGTGCCAGCAGTGAAGCAGGGGGCAGAAATTCACCCCTCCACTTT. It specifies CASSEAGGRNSPLHF. Combining the CDR3 with reference TRBV2 and TRBJ1-6 gives the whole variable domain EPEVTQTPSHQVTQMGQEVILRCVPISNHLYFYWYRQILGQKVEFLVSFYNNEISEKSEIFDDQFSVERPDGSNFTLKIRSTKLEDSAMYFCASSEAGGRNSPLHFGNGTRLTVT.

V usage is TRBV6-2 or TRBV6-3 and J usage is TRBJ2-1; 16 nucleotides line up with TRBD2. The CDR3 loop spans 18 amino acids. CDR1 and CDR2 from the germline V gene are MNHEY and SVGEGT. V gave up 5 bases and J gave up 5 bases; unmatched junction bases: 9. The CDR3 DNA follows: TGTGCCAGCAGTACGGGACTAGCGGGGGGGCCCCCAAACAATGAGCAGTTCTTC. The encoded protein is CASSTGLAGGPPNNEQFF.

The chain carries TRBV2 and TRBJ1-1; maybe TRBD1 (5 bases). The CDR3 loop spans 14 amino acids. Deletions cut 7 bases from V and 5 bases from J, with 17 bases between. The germline gives CDR1 SNHLY, CDR2 FYNNEI. The CDR3 DNA follows: TGTGCCAGCACCTCGGTCGGGGGTCGGACTGAAGCTTTCTTT. Residues: CASTSVGGRTEAFF. The complete variable domain, with remaining parts taken from reference TRBV2 and TRBJ1-1, reads EPEVTQTPSHQVTQMGQEVILRCVPISNHLYFYWYRQILGQKVEFLVSFYNNEISEKSEIFDDQFSVERPDGSNFTLKIRSTKLEDSAMYFCASTSVGGRTEAFFGQGTRLTVV.

The chain links TRBV27 to TRBJ1-1; D ambiguous. Trimming pared 2 bases from V and 0 bases from J, leaving 13 bases between. CDR1 and CDR2 from the germline V gene are MNHEY and SMNVEV (reference sequence). This CDR3 has 16 amino acids. Here the CDR3 reads CASSLQAGSLNTEAFF. CDR3 coding DNA: TGTGCCAGCAGTTTACAGGCAGGCTCCCTGAACACTGAAGCTTTCTTT.

The chain carries TRBV6-5 and TRBJ1-2; D is unresolved. V was clipped by 7 bases and J by 3 bases, with 12 bases between them. Germline values: CDR1 MNHEY, CDR2 SVGAGI. The CDR3 is 13 residues long. This CDR3 is CASTIPVDYGYTF. In DNA form, the CDR3 reads TGTGCCAGCACCATACCGGTCGACTATGGCTACACCTTC.

The rearrangement joins TRBV13 to TRBJ2-7, with 7 bases identical to TRBD1. CDR1 PRHDT and CDR2 FYEKMQ come from the germline V gene (reference sequence). The CDR3 totals 13 residues. Trimming cost V 8 bases and J 0 bases; bases outside gene matches: 4. In nucleotides, the CDR3 is TGTGCCAGCTGGGACAGCCTCTCCTACGAGCAGTACTTC. Its protein product is CASWDSLSYEQYF. The variable domain in full, with the rest retrieved from reference TRBV13 and TRBJ2-7, is AAGVIQSPRHLIKEKRETATLKCYPIPRHDTVYWYQQGPGQDPQFLISFYEKMQSDKGSIPDRFSAQQFSDYHSELNMSSLELGDSALYFCASWDSLSYEQYFGPGTRLTVT.

This clone was recorded a few times. J is TRBJ1-4 and V is TRBV27, with a weak D call TRBD1 (5 bases). There are 16 residues in the CDR3. Germline V gives CDR1 MNHEY, CDR2 SMNVEV (reference sequence). V was clipped by 3 bases and J by 1 base, with 12 bases between them. The CDR3 loop reads CASSLGFGQTNEKLFF. The CDR3 bases are TGTGCCAGCAGTTTGGGTTTTGGACAAACTAATGAAAAACTGTTTTTT.

The V gene is TRBV11-1, the J gene TRBJ2-7; TRBD1 matches at 9 bases. The V segment lost 5 bases and the J segment 2 bases; nucleotides outside the gene matches: 10. Germline CDR1 SGHAT, CDR2 FQDESV (reference sequence). The CDR3 is 16 residues long. The chain's CDR3 is CASSPPGGQGAYEQYF. The CDR3 region has the DNA TGTGCCAGCAGCCCCCCAGGGGGACAGGGAGCCTACGAGCAGTACTTC.

For this clone: This specimen includes other DNA sequences encoding the same CDR3. The chain is built from TRBV5-6 and TRBJ1-2; no clear D gene. Between the trimmed V and J ends, which lost 0 bases and 7 bases, there was a span of 7 bases. Germline CDR1 SGHDT, CDR2 YYEEEE. The CDR3 length is 12 residues. The CDR3 is CASSLAPSGYTF. Here the CDR3 DNA reads TGTGCCAGCAGCTTGGCCCCGAGTGGCTACACCTTC.

The chain combines TRBV29-1 with TRBJ1-5; 8 bases align to TRBD1. In germline, CDR1 is SQVTM, CDR2 ANQGSEA. This CDR3 region has 12 residues. V was clipped by 1 base and J by 12 bases; unmatched bases: 5. The chain's CDR3 is CSVEVPTGVQHF. In DNA, the CDR3 is TGCAGCGTTGAAGTCCCGACAGGGGTCCAGCATTTT.

The chain uses TRBV5-1 and TRBJ2-1; 11 bases agree with TRBD2. This CDR3 is 15 amino acids long. Germline V gene data show CDR1 as SGHRS and CDR2 as YFSETQ. Unmatched junction bases numbered 9, after V lost 6 bases and J lost 7 bases. The CDR3 sequence: CASTNTSGGRNEQFF. CDR3 DNA: TGCGCCAGCACCAATACTAGCGGGGGACGGAATGAGCAGTTCTTC.

The V gene is TRBV9, the J gene TRBJ2-3, with D tentatively TRBD2 (5 bases). This CDR3 contains 15 residues. The germline V and J ends were trimmed by 2 bases and 2 bases, with 12 bases remaining between them. CDR1 and CDR2 (germline): SGDLS, YYNGEE. CDR3 sequence (DNA): TGTGCCAGCAGCGTGGACTTATTCTACACAGATACGCAGTATTTT. It translates to CASSVDLFYTDTQYF.

The chain employs TRBV7-2 and TRBJ1-1; 9 nucleotides line up with TRBD1. Germline loops: CDR1 SGHTA, CDR2 FQGNSA. The CDR3 consists of 14 residues. The trim removed 5 bases at V and 5 bases at J, leaving 6 bases unmatched. CDR3 nucleotides: TGTGCCAGCAGCACAACAGGGGGCCCTACTGAAGCTTTCTTT. Protein product: CASSTTGGPTEAFF.

The chain uses TRBV3-1 (or the pseudogene TRBV3-2) and TRBJ2-5; tentative D call: TRBD2 (6 bases). This CDR3 contains 14 residues. Germline V CDR1 and CDR2: LGHDT, YNNKEL (reference sequence). Trimming pared 4 bases from V and 3 bases from J, leaving 12 bases between. The CDR3 bases are TGTGCCAGCAGCCTTGGGACTTTAAAAGAGACCCAGTACTTC. Protein: CASSLGTLKETQYF.